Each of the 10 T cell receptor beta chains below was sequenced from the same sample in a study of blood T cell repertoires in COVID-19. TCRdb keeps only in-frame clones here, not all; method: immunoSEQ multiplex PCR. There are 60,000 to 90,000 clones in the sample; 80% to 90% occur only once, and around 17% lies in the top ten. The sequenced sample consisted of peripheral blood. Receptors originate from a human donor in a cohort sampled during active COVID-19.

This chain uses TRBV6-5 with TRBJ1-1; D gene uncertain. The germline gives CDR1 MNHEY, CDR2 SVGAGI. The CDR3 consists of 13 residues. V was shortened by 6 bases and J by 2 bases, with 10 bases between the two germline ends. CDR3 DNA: TGTGCCAGCAGCCGAACGGGTAACACTGAAGCTTTCTTT. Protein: CASSRTGNTEAFF.

CDR3: CASSQEQGENTIYF. The DNA for the CDR3 is TGTGCCAGCAGCCAAGAGCAGGGTGAAAACACCATATATTTT. The genes are TRBV4-2 and TRBJ1-3, with D possibly being TRBD1 (5 bases). This CDR3 comprises 14 residues. From germline, CDR1 is LGHNA and CDR2 YNFKEQ. Trimming pared 0 bases from V and 6 bases from J, leaving 9 bases between.

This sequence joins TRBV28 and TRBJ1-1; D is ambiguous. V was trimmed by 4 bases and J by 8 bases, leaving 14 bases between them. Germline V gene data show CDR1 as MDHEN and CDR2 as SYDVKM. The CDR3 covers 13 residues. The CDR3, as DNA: TGTGCCAGCAGTTACGAGGGTAATAAGGAAGCTTTCTTT. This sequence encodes CASSYEGNKEAFF.

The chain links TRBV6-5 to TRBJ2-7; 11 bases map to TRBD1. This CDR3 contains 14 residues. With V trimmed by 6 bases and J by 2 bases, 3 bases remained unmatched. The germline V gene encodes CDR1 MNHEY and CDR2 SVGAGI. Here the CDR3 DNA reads TGTGCCAGCAGGGGGGACAGGGGGACCTACGAGCAGTACTTC. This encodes CASRGDRGTYEQYF.

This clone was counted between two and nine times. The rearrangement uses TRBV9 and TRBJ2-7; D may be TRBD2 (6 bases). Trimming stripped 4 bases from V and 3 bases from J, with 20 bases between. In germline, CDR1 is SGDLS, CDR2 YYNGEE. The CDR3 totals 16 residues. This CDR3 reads CASSPGGASRGYEQYF. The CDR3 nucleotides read TGTGCCAGCAGCCCCGGGGGAGCGTCCCGGGGCTACGAGCAGTACTTC.

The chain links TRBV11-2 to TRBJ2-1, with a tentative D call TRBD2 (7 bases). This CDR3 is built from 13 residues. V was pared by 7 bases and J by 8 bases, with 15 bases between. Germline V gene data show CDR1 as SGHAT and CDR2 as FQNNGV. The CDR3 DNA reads TGTGCCAGCAAGAGGGGGGGGCAGGATGAGCAGTTCTTC. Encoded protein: CASKRGGQDEQFF. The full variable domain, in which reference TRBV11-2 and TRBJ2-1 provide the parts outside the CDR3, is EAGVAQSPRYKIIEKRQSVAFWCNPISGHATLYWYQQILGQGPKLLIQFQNNGVVDDSQLPKDRFSAERLKGVDSTLKIQPAKLEDSAVYLCASKRGGQDEQFFGPGTRLTVL.

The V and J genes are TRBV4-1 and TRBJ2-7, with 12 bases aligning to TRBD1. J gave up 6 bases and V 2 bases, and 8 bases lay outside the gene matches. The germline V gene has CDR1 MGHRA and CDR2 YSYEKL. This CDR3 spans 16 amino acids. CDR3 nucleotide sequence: TGCGCCAGCAGCCAAACCCCGGGACAGGGGGCCGGCGAGCAGTACTTC. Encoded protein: CASSQTPGQGAGEQYF.

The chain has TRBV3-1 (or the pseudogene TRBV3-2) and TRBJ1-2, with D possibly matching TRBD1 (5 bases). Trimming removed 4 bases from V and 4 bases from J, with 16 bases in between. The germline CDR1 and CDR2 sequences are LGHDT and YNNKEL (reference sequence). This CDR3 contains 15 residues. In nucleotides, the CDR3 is TGTGCCAGCAGCCGTGGACCCACGGGGGGCTATGGCTACACCTTC. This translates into CASSRGPTGGYGYTF.

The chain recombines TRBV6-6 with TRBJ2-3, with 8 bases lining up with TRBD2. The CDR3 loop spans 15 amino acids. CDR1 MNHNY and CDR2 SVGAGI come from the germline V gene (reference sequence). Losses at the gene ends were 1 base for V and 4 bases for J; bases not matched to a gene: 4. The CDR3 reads CASSYYGSGADTQYF. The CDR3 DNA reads TGTGCCAGCAGTTACTATGGTAGCGGGGCAGATACGCAGTATTTT.

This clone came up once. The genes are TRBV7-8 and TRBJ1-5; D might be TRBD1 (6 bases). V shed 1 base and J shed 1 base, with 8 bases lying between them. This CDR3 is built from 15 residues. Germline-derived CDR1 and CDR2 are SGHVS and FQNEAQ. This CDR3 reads CASSLEGESNQPQHF. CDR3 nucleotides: TGTGCCAGCAGCTTAGAGGGGGAAAGCAATCAGCCCCAGCATTTT. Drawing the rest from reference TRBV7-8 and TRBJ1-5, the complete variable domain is GAGVSQSPRYKVAKRGQDVALRCDPISGHVSLFWYQQALGQGPEFLTYFQNEAQLDKSGLPSDRFFAERPEGSVSTLKIQRTQQEDSAVYLCASSLEGESNQPQHFGDGTRLSIL.